What follows describes a single TCR beta chain. Its cognate antigen is unknown. Original analysis: TCR counts had a median of around 94,000 per sample and spanned about 23,224 to 690,600. TCRdb independently ran MiXCR on the RACE reads; one entry per CDR3 protein. The V and J calls here are based on TCRdb, not the publication. Of more than 300,000 distinct CDR3 sequences listed, around 5.5% are singletons. This sample was taken from a study of human T cells and chemical hapten exposure. Across the whole study: Sensitization used 2% DPC on about 2 cm by about 2 cm upper inner arm skin.

Sample time point: pre-sensitization, week 0. Documented treatment: therapeutic diphenylcyclopropenone sensitization with weekly scalp DPC. CDR3 length equals 18 residues. Per germline, CDR1 LGHNA and CDR2 YSLEER. V shed 0 bases and J shed 0 bases, with 14 bases lying between them. General study points: Every donor had alopecia, and their immune response may therefore differ from healthy people's.

The chain carries TRBV4-3 and TRBJ2-2; D is unclear. The clonotype originates from a woman aged 45 to 65 with alopecia areata. Some clones in this sample may be carry-over from other donors' samples. The sequenced sample was whole blood, obtained in connection with sensitization to the hapten diphenylcyclopropenone (DPC). CDR3 nucleotides: TGCGCCAGCAGCCAAGAGACATATAGAATTGCGAACACCGGGGAGCTGTTTTTT. Residues: CASSQETYRIANTGELFF.